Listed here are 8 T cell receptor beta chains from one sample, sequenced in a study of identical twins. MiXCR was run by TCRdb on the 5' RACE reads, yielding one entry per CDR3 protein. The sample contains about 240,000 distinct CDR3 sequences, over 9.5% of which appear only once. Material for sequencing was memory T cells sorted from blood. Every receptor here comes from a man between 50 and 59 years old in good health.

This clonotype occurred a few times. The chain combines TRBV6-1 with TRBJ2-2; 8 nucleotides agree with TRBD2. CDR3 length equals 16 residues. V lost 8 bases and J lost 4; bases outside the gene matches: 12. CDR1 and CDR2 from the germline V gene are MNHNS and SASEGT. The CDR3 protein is CASGRRLAGPTGELFF. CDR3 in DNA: TGTGCCAGCGGACGGAGGCTAGCGGGCCCCACCGGGGAGCTGTTTTTT.

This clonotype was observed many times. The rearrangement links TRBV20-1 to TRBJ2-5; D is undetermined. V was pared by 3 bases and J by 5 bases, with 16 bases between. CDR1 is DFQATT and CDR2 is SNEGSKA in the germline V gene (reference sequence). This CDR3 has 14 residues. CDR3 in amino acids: CSARESRKTETQYF. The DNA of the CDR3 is TGCAGTGCTAGGGAAAGTCGGAAAACGGAGACCCAGTACTTC.

Here the CDR3 reads CASSLPLAGSYNEQFF. The CDR3 nucleotides are TGCGCCAGCAGCCTCCCACTAGCGGGGTCCTACAATGAGCAGTTCTTC. The chain carries TRBV5-1 and TRBJ2-1, with 10 bases aligning to TRBD2. Germline-derived CDR1 and CDR2 are SGHRS and YFSETQ. This CDR3 comprises 16 residues. Trimming at V came to 4 bases and at J to 1 base, leaving 5 bases not matched to a gene. The whole variable domain, remainder taken from reference TRBV5-1 and TRBJ2-1, is KAGVTQTPRYLIKTRGQQVTLSCSPISGHRSVSWYQQTPGQGLQFLFEYFSETQRNKGNFPGRFSGRQFSNSRSEMNVSTLELGDSALYLCASSLPLAGSYNEQFFGPGTRLTVL.

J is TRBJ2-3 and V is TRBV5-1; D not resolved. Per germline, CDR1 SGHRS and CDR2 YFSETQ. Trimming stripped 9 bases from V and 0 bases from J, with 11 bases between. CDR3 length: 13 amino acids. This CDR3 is CATSVWSTDTQYF. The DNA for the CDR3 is TGCGCCACCTCGGTTTGGAGCACAGATACGCAGTATTTT.

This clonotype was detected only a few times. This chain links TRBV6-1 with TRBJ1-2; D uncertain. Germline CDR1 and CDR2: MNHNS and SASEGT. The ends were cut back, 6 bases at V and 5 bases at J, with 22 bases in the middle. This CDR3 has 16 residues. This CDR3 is CASSLGLRREVYGYTF. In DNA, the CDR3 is TGTGCCAGCAGCCTCGGACTCCGCAGAGAGGTATATGGCTACACCTTC.

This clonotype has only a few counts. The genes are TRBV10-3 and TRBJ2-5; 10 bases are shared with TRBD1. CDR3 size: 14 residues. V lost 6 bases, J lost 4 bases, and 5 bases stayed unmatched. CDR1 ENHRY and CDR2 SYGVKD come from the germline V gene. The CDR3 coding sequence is TGTGCCATCAGACCAGACAGGGGGCGAGAGACCCAGTACTTC. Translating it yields CAIRPDRGRETQYF.

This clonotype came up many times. Here the CDR3 DNA reads TGTGCCAGCAGTTTAGGCTCCGGGACTCCCTATGGCTACACCTTC. Its translation is CASSLGSGTPYGYTF. V usage is TRBV12-3 or TRBV12-4 and J usage is TRBJ1-2; possibly TRBD1 for D (5 bases). The CDR3 covers 15 residues. V was shortened by 1 base and J by 4 bases, with 13 bases between the two germline ends.

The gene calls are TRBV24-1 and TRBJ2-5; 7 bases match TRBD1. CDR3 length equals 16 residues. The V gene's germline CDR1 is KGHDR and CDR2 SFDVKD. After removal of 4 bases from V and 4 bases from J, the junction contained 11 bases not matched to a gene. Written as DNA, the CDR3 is TGTGCCACCAGTGACCACAGACAGGGAAGGCCAGAGACCCAGTACTTC. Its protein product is CATSDHRQGRPETQYF.